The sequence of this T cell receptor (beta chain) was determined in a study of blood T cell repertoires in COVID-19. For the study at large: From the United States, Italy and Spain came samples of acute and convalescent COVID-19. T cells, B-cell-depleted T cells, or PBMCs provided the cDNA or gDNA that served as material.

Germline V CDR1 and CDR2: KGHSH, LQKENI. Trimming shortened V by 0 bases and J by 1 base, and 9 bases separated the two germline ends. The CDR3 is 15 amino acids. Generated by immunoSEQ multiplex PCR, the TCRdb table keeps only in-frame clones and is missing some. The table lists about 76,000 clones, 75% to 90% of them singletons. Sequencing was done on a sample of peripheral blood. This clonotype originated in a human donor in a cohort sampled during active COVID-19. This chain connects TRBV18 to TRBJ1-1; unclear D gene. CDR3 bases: TGTGCCAGCTCACCACCGCGTGATTCGAACACTGAAGCTTTCTTT. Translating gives CASSPPRDSNTEAFF.